This TCR beta chain stems from a study of blood T cell repertoires in COVID-19. This CDR3 region has 14 residues. Trimming left V 0 bases short and J 7 bases short, with 10 bases between. Looked up from germline, CDR1 is SGHRS and CDR2 is YFSETQ. Data came from immunoSEQ multiplex PCR; TCRdb stores just in-frame clones and leaves some out. Of under 150,000 clones in the sample, around nine tenths were seen once. V usage is TRBV5-1 and J usage is TRBJ1-4; D possibly corresponds to TRBD1 (6 bases). This clonotype was sampled from a man aged 50-60 years with active or convalescent COVID-19. Sequencing was performed on peripheral blood. CDR3 residues: CASSLVGGAEKLFF. The DNA for the CDR3 is TGCGCCAGCAGCTTGGTTGGGGGCGCTGAAAAACTGTTTTTT.